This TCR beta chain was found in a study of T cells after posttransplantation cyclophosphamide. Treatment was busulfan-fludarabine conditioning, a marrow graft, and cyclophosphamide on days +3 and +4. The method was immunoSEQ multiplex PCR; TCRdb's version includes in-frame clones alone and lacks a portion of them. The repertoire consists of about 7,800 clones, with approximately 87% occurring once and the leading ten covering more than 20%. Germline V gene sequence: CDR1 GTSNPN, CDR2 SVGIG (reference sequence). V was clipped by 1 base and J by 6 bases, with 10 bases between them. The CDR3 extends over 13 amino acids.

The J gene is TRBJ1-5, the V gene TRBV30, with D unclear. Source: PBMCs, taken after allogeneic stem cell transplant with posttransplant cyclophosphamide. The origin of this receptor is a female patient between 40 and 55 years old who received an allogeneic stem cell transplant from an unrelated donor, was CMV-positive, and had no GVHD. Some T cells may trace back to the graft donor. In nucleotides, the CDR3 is TGTGCCTGGAGTGCCCTACCGGGTCAGCCCCAGCATTTT. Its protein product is CAWSALPGQPQHF.